This T cell receptor (beta chain) was recorded in a study of response to subunit inactivated influenza vaccine. Study-wide findings and caveats: It was suggested by the authors that few new T cells are recruited by each seasonal influenza vaccination.

The germline V and J ends were trimmed by 2 bases and 5 bases, with 9 bases remaining between them. The CDR3 has 13 residues. The germline gives CDR1 ENHRY, CDR2 SYGVKD. One entry per CDR3 protein, called by TCRdb with MiXCR from the RT-PCR reads. The table lists 500,000 to 600,000 distinct CDR3 sequences, 12% of them singletons. Remarks on this clonotype: Its antigen is not identified.

Specimen: PBMCs from blood, collected on the day of vaccination. The chain uses TRBV10-3 and TRBJ2-5, with D unclear. This receptor was taken from a man aged 45-65 years who received an inactivated influenza vaccine. The CDR3 nucleotides read TGTGCCATCAGTGAGAGCATGAGGGAGACCCAGTACTTC. Protein: CAISESMRETQYF.